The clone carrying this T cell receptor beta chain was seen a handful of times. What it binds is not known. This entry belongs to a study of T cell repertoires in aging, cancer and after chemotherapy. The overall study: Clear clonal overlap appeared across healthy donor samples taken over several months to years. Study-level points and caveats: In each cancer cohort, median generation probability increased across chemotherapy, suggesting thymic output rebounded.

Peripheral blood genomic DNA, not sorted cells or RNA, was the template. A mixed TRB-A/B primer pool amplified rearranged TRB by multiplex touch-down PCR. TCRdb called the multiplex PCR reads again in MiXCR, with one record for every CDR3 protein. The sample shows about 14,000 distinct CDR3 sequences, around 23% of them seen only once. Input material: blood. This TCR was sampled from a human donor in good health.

Here the CDR3 DNA reads TGCGCCAGCAGTTATAACACCGGGGAGCTGTTTTTT. Translating gives CASSYNTGELFF. The chain joins TRBV10-1 to TRBJ2-2; D uncertain. Trimming took off 5 bases at V and 2 bases at J, with 3 bases between the two ends. Germline-derived CDR1 and CDR2 are WNHNN and SYGVQD (reference sequence). The CDR3 has 12 residues.